This entry lists 23 T cell receptor beta chains sequenced from one sample in a study of blood T cells in healthy people across ages (dated by TCRdb to 2015 to 2017). Libraries came from 5' RACE. A second about 7 to 12 cycle PCR used a sample-barcoded 5' primer and a J-beta primer mix. TCRdb reran the public reads through fastp at Q25 and MiXCR, keeping productive beta chains. Rows merge per CDR3 protein into single entries with the most common DNA and genes. This sample holds 1.5 million to 2 million distinct CDR3 sequences; 39% were observed only once. The top ten clonotypes cover under 25% of the sample. Sequences were obtained from blood. Every receptor here comes from a human donor in good health.

The CDR3 here is CAISEPGQGADTEAFF. CDR3 in DNA: TGTGCCATCAGTGAGCCGGGACAGGGGGCCGACACTGAAGCTTTCTTT. The V call is TRBV10-3, the J call TRBJ1-1, with TRBD1 identical over 12 bases. This CDR3 is 16 amino acids long. CDR1 is ENHRY, CDR2 SYGVKD, per germline. The V gene end was trimmed by 2 bases and the J gene end by 3 bases; junction bases not matched to a gene: 4.

This clonotype was recorded a few times. The chain combines TRBV20-1 with TRBJ2-5; 12 positions agree with TRBD2. The J call is doubtful: the DNA matches TRBJ2-7 better. CDR3 length: 14 amino acids. Germline values: CDR1 DFQATT, CDR2 SNEGSKA (reference sequence). CDR3 in DNA: TGCAGTGCTAGCGTGACTAGCGGGGGCTACGAGCAGTACTTC. It translates to CSASVTSGGYEQYF.

This clonotype was counted between two and nine times. The chain links TRBV19 to TRBJ1-1; the D is unclear. V was pared by 6 bases and J by 1 base, with 9 bases between. Germline lookup yields CDR1 LNHDA and CDR2 SQIVND (reference sequence). The CDR3 spans 13 residues. This CDR3 reads CASSPVPNTEAFF. The CDR3 nucleotides are TGTGCCAGTAGCCCGGTCCCGAACACTGAAGCTTTCTTT.

This clonotype came up once. This chain uses TRBV7-3 with TRBJ1-1; D not certain. CDR1 is SGHTA and CDR2 is FQGTGA in the germline V gene. The CDR3 runs 14 residues. V dropped 1 base and J dropped 8 bases, with 14 bases sitting between them. CDR3 in DNA: TGTGCCAGCAGCTTAAGGCCGGGAAAGGCCGAAGCTTTCTTT. Encoded protein: CASSLRPGKAEAFF.

The chain joins TRBV4-3 to TRBJ1-4; 7 positions agree with TRBD1. V gave up 0 bases and J gave up 0 bases; unmatched junction bases: 10. CDR1 LGHNA and CDR2 YSLEER come from the germline V gene. This CDR3 spans 19 amino acids. The CDR3 is CASSQERTGYLATNEKLFF. The DNA of the CDR3 is TGCGCCAGCAGCCAAGAAAGGACAGGCTATCTTGCAACTAATGAAAAACTGTTTTTT.

The CDR3 region has the DNA TGTGCCAGCACTCATACCGGGACAGGGGCGAACGAGCAGTACTTC. It is translated as CASTHTGTGANEQYF. V is TRBV3-1 and J is TRBJ2-7, with 10 bases fitting TRBD1. Germline values: CDR1 LGHDT, CDR2 YNNKEL (reference sequence). J gave up 5 bases and V 7 bases, and 11 bases lay outside the gene matches. The CDR3 is made up of 15 amino acids.

This clonotype has more than one count but fewer than ten. The chain combines TRBV20-1 with TRBJ1-2, with 8 bases lining up with TRBD1. The CDR3 length is 13 residues. Germline CDR1 is DFQATT and CDR2 is SNEGSKA (reference sequence). Losses at the gene ends were 1 base for V and 6 bases for J; bases not matched to a gene: 4. DNA of the CDR3: TGCAGTGCTAGAGTAGCGGACAGGGATGGCTACACCTTC. This sequence encodes CSARVADRDGYTF.

V and J are TRBV6-2 or TRBV6-3 and TRBJ1-5, with a weak D call TRBD1 (5 bases). The CDR3 covers 14 residues. Germline-derived CDR1 and CDR2 are MNHEY and SVGEGT. Trimming removed 6 bases from V and 6 bases from J, with 15 bases in between. In nucleotides, the CDR3 is TGTGCCAGCAGGGGACGGGGAGCGTTTCAGCCCCAGCATTTT. The encoded protein is CASRGRGAFQPQHF.

Only one count was recorded for this clonotype. The chain carries TRBV7-2 and TRBJ1-1; TRBD1 might be the D (5 bases). Trimming cost V 7 bases and J 5 bases, with 17 bases left between them. This CDR3 is 14 amino acids long. Germline CDR1 SGHTA, CDR2 FQGNSA. The CDR3 DNA reads as TGTGCCAGCATCCTACTCGAGGGGTATACTGAAGCTTTCTTT. Its protein is CASILLEGYTEAFF. The full variable domain, completed using reference TRBV7-2 and TRBJ1-1, is GAGVSQSPSNKVTEKGKDVELRCDPISGHTALYWYRQSLGQGLEFLIYFQGNSAPDKSGLPSDRFSAERTGGSVSTLTIQRTQQEDSAVYLCASILLEGYTEAFFGQGTRLTVV.

This clonotype was recorded a few times. The chain carries TRBV4-3 and TRBJ1-2, with no clear D. Trimming pared 4 bases from V and 0 bases from J, leaving 12 bases between. Germline V CDR1 and CDR2: LGHNA, YSLEER. The CDR3 has 15 residues. In DNA, the CDR3 is TGCGCCAGCAGCCTGAGGTCCAGCTCTAACTATGGCTACACCTTC. It specifies CASSLRSSSNYGYTF.

The J gene is TRBJ2-7, the V gene TRBV6-2 or TRBV6-3; D is possibly TRBD2 (6 bases). This CDR3 spans 13 amino acids. V was shortened by 0 bases and J by 5 bases, with 8 bases between the two germline ends. Germline V CDR1 and CDR2: MNHEY, SVGEGT. As DNA, the CDR3 is TGTGCCAGCAGTTACTCCCGGGGGAACGAGCAGTACTTC. Amino acid sequence: CASSYSRGNEQYF.

This clonotype was seen a handful of times. The V and J genes are TRBV5-1 and TRBJ2-1; the D is unclear. The CDR3 covers 12 residues. From germline, CDR1 is SGHRS and CDR2 YFSETQ. The V gene lost 9 bases and the J gene lost 11 bases, with 18 bases spanning the gap. CDR3 DNA sequence: TGCGCCACAAACACCTATGATGATAAGCAGTTCTTC. Translated: CATNTYDDKQFF.

This chain connects TRBV2 to TRBJ2-1; 8 bases align to TRBD1. The CDR3 spans 14 residues. Germline loops: CDR1 SNHLY, CDR2 FYNNEI. The V and J ends lost 7 bases and 4 bases, in that order; junction bases with no gene match: 6. CDR3 residues: CASKDRELYNEQFF. The DNA for the CDR3 is TGTGCCAGCAAGGACAGGGAATTATACAATGAGCAGTTCTTC.

The V call is TRBV12-3 or TRBV12-4, the J call TRBJ1-1; a weak D match, TRBD1 (5 bases). Deletions cut 5 bases from V and 1 base from J, with 17 bases between. This CDR3 is built from 16 residues. CDR3: CASSPDASGANTEAFF. CDR3 in DNA: TGTGCCAGCAGTCCCGATGCCTCCGGGGCGAACACTGAAGCTTTCTTT.

The chain uses TRBV27 and TRBJ1-1; TRBD1 is a possible D gene (5 bases). This CDR3 region has 15 residues. Between the trimmed V and J ends, which lost 0 bases and 10 bases, there was a span of 18 bases. Germline loops: CDR1 MNHEY, CDR2 SMNVEV (reference sequence). DNA of the CDR3: TGTGCCAGCAGTTTATCCGGACACAGCCGGTTGGGAGCTTTCTTT. It translates to CASSLSGHSRLGAFF.

The genes are TRBV3-1 and TRBJ1-2, with D tentatively TRBD1 (6 bases). There are 15 residues in the CDR3. The ends were cut back, 2 bases at V and 5 bases at J, with 15 bases in the middle. Germline V gene data show CDR1 as LGHDT and CDR2 as YNNKEL (reference sequence). The CDR3 DNA sequence: TGTGCCAGCAGCCAATACAGGGAGAAAGGGTATGGCTACACCTTC. It yields the protein CASSQYREKGYGYTF.

This clonotype was counted a few times. V is TRBV11-3 and J is TRBJ1-2, with unresolved D. V was cut by 0 bases and J by 8 bases, with 13 bases left in between. The germline V gene encodes CDR1 SGHNT and CDR2 YENEEA. This CDR3 has 14 amino acids. The chain's CDR3 is CASSLDRLSRGYTF. CDR3 DNA: TGTGCCAGCAGCTTAGATCGACTAAGTAGAGGCTACACCTTC.

This clonotype was picked up a small number of times. The chain carries TRBV7-6 and TRBJ2-5, with 11 bases that match TRBD1. V was pared by 8 bases and J by 5 bases, with 10 bases of the junction left unmatched. This CDR3 has 15 residues. Germline lookup yields CDR1 SGHVS and CDR2 FNYEAQ. The DNA of the CDR3 is TGTGCCAGCGAACGCCGGACAGGGGGCTCGGAGACCCAGTACTTC. Amino acids: CASERRTGGSETQYF.

The table lists this clonotype with a few counts. This chain uses TRBV7-9 with TRBJ2-7; D could derive from TRBD1 or TRBD2 (6 bases each). V shed 4 bases and J shed 0 bases, with 22 bases lying between them. This CDR3 spans 18 amino acids. The germline gives CDR1 SEHNR, CDR2 FQNEAQ (reference sequence). The CDR3 DNA is TGTGCCAGCAGCTCAGGAAGGGGGGTTTTAAGGGACTCCTACGAGCAGTACTTC. Amino acids: CASSSGRGVLRDSYEQYF.

This clonotype turned up a few times. The V gene is TRBV21-1, the J gene TRBJ1-2. TRBV21-1 is a known pseudogene. The CDR3 is made up of 12 amino acids. Here the CDR3 DNA reads TGTGCCAGCCTCCTAGGGCTGTATGGCTACACCTTC. The encoded protein is CASLLGLYGYTF.

The rearrangement uses TRBV6-6 and TRBJ2-3; D is ambiguous. V shed 5 bases and J shed 14 bases, with 14 bases lying between them. CDR3 length: 11 residues. Germline CDR1 MNHNY, CDR2 SVGAGI (reference sequence). This CDR3 is CASSLDRAPYF. CDR3 bases: TGTGCCAGCAGTCTGGACCGGGCCCCGTATTTT.

The chain is built from TRBV7-9 and TRBJ2-1, with TRBD2 identical over 12 bases. The junction had 11 bases not matched to a gene; V was cut back by 6 bases and J by 2 bases. The germline gives CDR1 SEHNR, CDR2 FQNEAQ (reference sequence). This CDR3 is built from 18 residues. The CDR3 reads CASSPLPSGGATYNEQFF. In nucleotides, the CDR3 is TGTGCCAGCAGTCCACTGCCTAGCGGGGGGGCAACCTACAATGAGCAGTTCTTC.

The CDR3 protein is CASSSDGTQETQYF. The CDR3 region has the DNA TGTGCCAGCAGTTCGGACGGGACTCAAGAGACCCAGTACTTC. J is TRBJ2-5 and V is TRBV12-3 or TRBV12-4; D is perhaps TRBD2 (6 bases). There are 14 residues in the CDR3. Trimming pared 4 bases from V and 2 bases from J, leaving 11 bases between.